The 25 T cell receptor beta chains below come from one sample, sequenced in a study of blood T cell repertoires in COVID-19. The assay was immunoSEQ multiplex PCR, and TCRdb's table has in-frame clones only and misses some. The repertoire holds about 270,000 clones, with approximately 88% as singletons. Sequenced sample: PBMCs or T cells enriched from blood (not recorded which). The receptors here all came from a woman in her 30s who had recovered from COVID-19.

The rearrangement uses TRBV4-1 and TRBJ1-3; the D is unclear. Germline V gives CDR1 MGHRA, CDR2 YSYEKL. This CDR3 has 15 amino acids. With 4 bases removed from V and 4 bases from J, the gap between germline ends came to 14 bases. The CDR3 nucleotides read TGCGCCAGCAGCCCGGATCAGGTTGCAGGAAACACCATATATTTT. Translating it yields CASSPDQVAGNTIYF.

This sequence joins TRBV13 and TRBJ1-2; the D is unclear. Germline assignment: CDR1 PRHDT and CDR2 FYEKMQ (reference sequence). CDR3 size: 13 residues. Trimming took off 2 bases at V and 2 bases at J, with 6 bases between the two ends. The CDR3 protein is CASSLTGNYGYTF. The CDR3 DNA sequence: TGTGCCAGCAGCTTAACCGGGAACTATGGCTACACCTTC.

V gene TRBV5-1 combines with J gene TRBJ2-7, with TRBD1 as a possible D gene (5 bases). V lost 2 bases and J 4 bases, leaving 7 bases between the germline ends. This CDR3 contains 12 residues. Germline CDR1 reads SGHRS; CDR2 reads YFSETQ. This CDR3 is CASSFRGYEQYF. The CDR3 coding sequence is TGCGCCAGCAGCTTTAGGGGTTACGAGCAGTACTTC.

The V gene is TRBV30, the J gene TRBJ1-4; D is undetermined. The germline V gene has CDR1 GTSNPN and CDR2 SVGIG (reference sequence). CDR3 length: 13 residues. For the CDR3, the DNA is TGTGCAGCCCCCGCCGCAACTAATGAAAAACTGTTTTTT. Translation gives CAAPAATNEKLFF. Based on the CDR3 plus reference TRBV30 and TRBJ1-4, the full variable domain is SQTIHQWPATLVQPVGSPLSLECTVEGTSNPNLYWYRQAAGRGLQLLFYSVGIGQISSEVPQNLSASRPQDRQFILSSKKLLLSDSGFYLCAAPAATNEKLFFGSGTQLSVL.

The chain links TRBV11-2 to TRBJ1-2, with a weak D call TRBD1 (6 bases). Trimming removed 5 bases from V and 8 bases from J, with 18 bases in between. Per the germline V gene, CDR1 is SGHAT and CDR2 is FQNNGV. This CDR3 region has 14 residues. For the CDR3, the DNA is TGTGCCAGCAGCGAACAGGGTATCTTGGGAGGCTACACCTTC. The encoded protein is CASSEQGILGGYTF.

The gene calls are TRBV28 and TRBJ2-1; tentatively, D is TRBD2 (6 bases). This CDR3 has 17 amino acids. V shed 3 bases and J shed 0 bases, with 15 bases lying between them. CDR1 is MDHEN, CDR2 SYDVKM, per germline. In DNA, the CDR3 is TGTGCCAGCAGTTTTGGGAAGTTCGGGAGCTCCTACAATGAGCAGTTCTTC. Its translation is CASSFGKFGSSYNEQFF.

The CDR3 bases are TGTGCCAGCAGCGTGGGACAGGCCTCTGGAAACACCATATATTTT. It translates to CASSVGQASGNTIYF. The V and J genes are TRBV9 and TRBJ1-3, with TRBD1 matching over 8 bases. The length of the CDR3 is 15 residues. Germline lookup yields CDR1 SGDLS and CDR2 YYNGEE. J gave up 0 bases and V 2 bases, and 1 base lay outside the gene matches.

As concerns this clone: The sample holds other DNA sequences that translate to the same CDR3. The chain links TRBV7-9 to TRBJ2-2; no reliable D call. The CDR3 consists of 12 residues. The V end was cut by 5 bases, the J end by 3 bases, with 4 bases between. CDR1 is SEHNR, CDR2 FQNEAQ, per germline (reference sequence). CDR3 residues: CASSPDTGELFF. The CDR3 DNA reads TGTGCCAGCAGCCCTGACACCGGGGAGCTGTTTTTT. The complete variable domain, with remaining parts taken from reference TRBV7-9 and TRBJ2-2, reads DTGVSQNPRHKITKRGQNVTFRCDPISEHNRLYWYRQTLGQGPEFLTYFQNEAQLEKSRLLSDRFSAERPKGSFSTLEIQRTEQGDSAMYLCASSPDTGELFFGEGSRLTVL.

V gene TRBV5-1 combines with J gene TRBJ2-2; 7 bases map to TRBD1. V dropped 4 bases and J dropped 5; count of bases not matched to a gene: 5. Germline V gives CDR1 SGHRS, CDR2 YFSETQ. CDR3 length equals 14 residues. The CDR3 sequence: CASSLTTGTGELFF. The DNA for the CDR3 is TGCGCCAGCAGCCTAACGACAGGGACCGGGGAGCTGTTTTTT.

This rearrangement joins TRBV27 to TRBJ1-2; 9 bases map to TRBD1. Germline V CDR1 and CDR2: MNHEY, SMNVEV (reference sequence). J gave up 9 bases and V 6 bases, and 14 bases lay outside the gene matches. This CDR3 is 15 amino acids long. This CDR3 is CASSLTGQGVSRYTF. The CDR3 DNA is TGTGCCAGCAGCCTAACGGGACAGGGAGTCTCGCGCTACACCTTC.

The gene calls are TRBV4-1 and TRBJ1-3; a possible D gene is TRBD1 (5 bases). The germline CDR1 and CDR2 sequences are MGHRA and YSYEKL. The V and J ends lost 6 bases and 0 bases respectively, with 12 bases between them. The CDR3 has 15 amino acids. The CDR3 DNA reads as TGCGCCAGCAGGGATATCAGGGCCTCTGGAAACACCATATATTTT. Translated: CASRDIRASGNTIYF.

The chain joins TRBV4-2 to TRBJ2-2, with 15 bases aligning to TRBD2. The V gene end was trimmed by 1 base and the J gene end by 0 bases; junction bases not matched to a gene: 9. This CDR3 is built from 21 residues. Looked up from germline, CDR1 is LGHNA and CDR2 is YNFKEQ. Here the CDR3 DNA reads TGTGCCAGCAGCCAAGTGGGACTAGCGGGAGGCGGGTTCGCGAACACCGGGGAGCTGTTTTTT. Protein: CASSQVGLAGGGFANTGELFF.

The rearrangement joins TRBV24-1 to TRBJ1-2, with 10 bases lining up with TRBD1. From germline, CDR1 is KGHDR and CDR2 SFDVKD. Unmatched junction bases numbered 17, after V lost 6 bases and J lost 5 bases. This CDR3 contains 18 residues. In nucleotides, the CDR3 is TGTGCCACCAGTCCCGGGACAGGGGATAGTTATATGCTGTATGGCTACACCTTC. Translating gives CATSPGTGDSYMLYGYTF.

The chain carries TRBV27 and TRBJ2-6; TRBD1 matches 7 bases. V gave up 9 bases and J gave up 0 bases; unmatched junction bases: 11. CDR1 MNHEY and CDR2 SMNVEV come from the germline V gene (reference sequence). The CDR3 has 17 residues. The DNA for the CDR3 is TGTGCCAGTTCCCCGCGACAGGGAGTCTCTGGGGCCAACGTCCTGACTTTC. This codes for CASSPRQGVSGANVLTF.

The chain recombines TRBV28 with TRBJ1-2; 9 bases match TRBD1. This CDR3 has 15 residues. Germline CDR1 reads MDHEN; CDR2 reads SYDVKM. V lost 2 bases to trimming and J lost 4 bases; unmatched junction nucleotides: 5. As DNA, the CDR3 is TGTGCCAGCAGTTTAAACAGGGGGCGCAGCTATGGCTACACCTTC. Amino acids: CASSLNRGRSYGYTF.

V usage is TRBV21-1 and J usage is TRBJ2-2; the D call in the table, TRBD1, was not verified against the DNA. TRBV21-1 is assigned pseudogene status. This CDR3 has 17 amino acids. This CDR3 reads CASRNQPGPMNTGELFF. The CDR3 DNA follows: TGTGCCAGCAGAAATCAGCCAGGTCCGATGAACACCGGGGAGCTGTTTTTT.

The genes are TRBV2 and TRBJ1-5; perhaps TRBD1 as D (5 bases). V dropped 0 bases and J dropped 4 bases, with 10 bases sitting between them. The CDR3 totals 15 residues. The germline gives CDR1 SNHLY, CDR2 FYNNEI. The CDR3 sequence is CASSEASRGNQPQHF. DNA for the CDR3: TGTGCCAGCAGTGAAGCATCTAGGGGTAATCAGCCCCAGCATTTT.

The chain uses TRBV15 and TRBJ2-6; D is perhaps TRBD1 (6 bases). CDR1 and CDR2 (germline): LNHNV, YYDKDF (reference sequence). This CDR3 spans 18 amino acids. Trimming took off 2 bases at V and 0 bases at J, with 14 bases between the two ends. The CDR3 sequence: CATSRQQGAYSGANVLTF. For the CDR3, the DNA is TGTGCCACCAGCAGACAACAGGGAGCCTACTCTGGGGCCAACGTCCTGACTTTC. Combining the CDR3 with reference TRBV15 and TRBJ2-6 gives the whole variable domain DAMVIQNPRYQVTQFGKPVTLSCSQTLNHNVMYWYQQKSSQAPKLLFHYYDKDFNNEADTPDNFQSRRPNTSFCFLDIRSPGLGDTAMYLCATSRQQGAYSGANVLTFGAGSRLTVL.

This clone was seen once. The CDR3, as DNA: TGCGCCAGCAGCTTTTTAGCGGGAGGAGGGAACAATGAGCAGTTCTTC. Its protein is CASSFLAGGGNNEQFF. The V gene is TRBV5-1, the J gene TRBJ2-1; 10 nucleotides line up with TRBD2. The J segment lost 5 bases and the V segment lost 2 bases, leaving 7 bases of the junction unmatched. This CDR3 spans 16 amino acids. The germline V gene has CDR1 SGHRS and CDR2 YFSETQ.

The chain recombines TRBV30 with TRBJ1-2; 7 bases fit TRBD1. Trimming removed 8 bases from V and 1 base from J; junction bases left unmatched: 16. The CDR3 extends over 16 amino acids. Germline V gives CDR1 GTSNPN, CDR2 SVGIG (reference sequence). This CDR3 reads CAQLRDRLRSNYGYTF. The DNA for the CDR3 is TGTGCCCAACTCCGGGACAGATTACGGAGTAACTATGGCTACACCTTC.

The V call is TRBV29-1, the J call TRBJ2-7; TRBD1 matches at 7 bases. The trim removed 2 bases at V and 2 bases at J, leaving 0 bases unmatched. The V gene's germline CDR1 is SQVTM and CDR2 ANQGSEA. This CDR3 region has 12 residues. The CDR3 spells CSVEQGAYEQYF. The CDR3 bases are TGCAGCGTTGAACAGGGGGCCTACGAGCAGTACTTC.

The chain uses TRBV9 and TRBJ1-1; D may be TRBD1 (6 bases). CDR1 and CDR2 from the germline V gene are SGDLS and YYNGEE. Trimming stripped 0 bases from V and 7 bases from J, with 10 bases between. CDR3 length: 13 amino acids. CDR3: CASSVEGRGEAFF. The CDR3, as DNA: TGTGCCAGCAGCGTAGAGGGCAGGGGTGAAGCTTTCTTT.

The rearrangement links TRBV27 to TRBJ2-7; TRBD2 agrees at 8 bases. Germline V gene lookup returns CDR1 MNHEY and CDR2 SMNVEV (reference sequence). The CDR3 is 17 residues long. After removal of 4 bases from V and 2 bases from J, the junction contained 13 bases not matched to a gene. The CDR3, as DNA: TGTGCCAGCAGTTCCCTCATCAGCGGGAGAATCACCTACGAGCAGTACTTC. Amino acids: CASSSLISGRITYEQYF.

This clone was found a few times. The chain joins TRBV4-3 to TRBJ1-3, with 7 positions matching TRBD1. The CDR3 covers 16 residues. J was trimmed by 2 bases and V by 0 bases; bases with no gene match: 4. Germline CDR1 and CDR2: LGHNA and YSLEER. The CDR3 nucleotides are TGCGCCAGCAGCCAAGATAGACAGGGAACTGGAAACACCATATATTTT. This translates into CASSQDRQGTGNTIYF.

The gene calls are TRBV4-2 and TRBJ2-7; TRBD1 matches 8 bases. This CDR3 is 14 amino acids long. The germline CDR1 and CDR2 sequences are LGHNA and YNFKEQ. J gave up 2 bases and V 4 bases, and 4 bases lay outside the gene matches. CDR3 region: CASSPGQATYEQYF. The CDR3 coding sequence is TGTGCCAGCAGCCCGGGACAGGCCACCTACGAGCAGTACTTC.